This TCR beta chain was observed in a study of post-analysis software for immune sequencing data. Turning to this clonotype: Antigen specificity is unknown.

The V end was cut by 7 bases, the J end by 10 bases, with 21 bases between. This CDR3 is built from 14 residues. CDR1 and CDR2 (germline): SGHNT, YYREEE (reference sequence). Built from TCR beta cDNA, the libraries had unique molecular identifiers in them. TCRdb recomputed calls from the PCR reads with MiXCR, one row per CDR3 protein. This sample has about 540,000 distinct CDR3 sequences, with about a third found just once. Findings of the study overall: TRBV segments more frequent in patients than in controls numbered several and included TRBV5-6, TRBV5-1 and TRBV20-1.

The sample taken for sequencing was blood. The J gene is TRBJ2-1, the V gene TRBV5-4; a weak D match, TRBD2 (6 bases). The TCR sequence derives from a girl between 2 and 17 years old with multiple sclerosis. The chain's CDR3 is CASHGTPSSYEQFF. In nucleotides, the CDR3 is TGTGCCAGCCACGGGACTCCCAGCTCCTACGAGCAGTTCTTC.